A selection of T cell receptor beta chains follows, all from one sample in a study of blood T cell repertoires in COVID-19. Clones were sequenced by immunoSEQ multiplex PCR, and TCRdb holds only the in-frame ones, with some missing. The sample contains 80,000 to 100,000 clones, about nine tenths of which appear only once. Sequencing used peripheral blood. The receptor source for this set is a woman between 45 and 60 years old with active or convalescent COVID-19. The CDR3 runs from the conserved cysteine through the conserved F or W. D genes are given only for firm matches. The size field is filled for only some rows; it gives once, few, many or a size class.

CDR3 length	clone size	D gene	V gene	J gene	CDR3 protein	CDR3 DNA
13	-	TRBD1	TRBV9	TRBJ2-3	CASSRQGTDTQYF	TGTGCCAGCAGCAGACAGGGAACAGATACGCAGTATTTT
15	-	TRBD1	TRBV5-6	TRBJ1-2	CASSLKTGQGRGYTF	TGTGCCAGCAGCTTGAAAACGGGACAGGGGAGAGGCTACACCTTC
14	-	-	TRBV5-1	TRBJ2-1	CASSLRRNYNEQFF	TGCGCCAGCAGCTTAAGGAGAAACTACAATGAGCAGTTCTTC
14	once	TRBD1	TRBV7-9	TRBJ2-3	CASSPRDREDTQYF	TGTGCCAGCAGCCCCCGGGACAGGGAAGATACGCAGTATTTT
14	-	-	TRBV27	TRBJ2-7	CASSPQGNAYEQYF	TGTGCCAGCAGCCCACAGGGAAATGCCTACGAGCAGTACTTC
15	once	-	TRBV15	TRBJ1-1	CATTSGGLANTEAFF	TGTGCCACCACCTCGGGGGGGTTGGCGAACACTGAAGCTTTCTTT
19	-	TRBD1	TRBV7-3	TRBJ1-1	CASSLGSSAGGAARTEAFF	TGTGCCAGCAGCTTAGGTTCCTCGGCAGGGGGCGCAGCGCGGACTGAAGCTTTCTTT
20	-	-	TRBV3-1/TRBV3-2	TRBJ1-5	CASSQESAMRHPYSNQPQHF	TGTGCCAGCAGCCAAGAATCAGCTATGAGACACCCATATAGCAATCAGCCCCAGCATTTT
12	-	TRBD1	TRBV29-1	TRBJ1-1	CSVGQGNTEAFF	TGCAGCGTTGGACAGGGGAACACTGAAGCTTTCTTT
16	-	-	TRBV5-6	TRBJ1-6	CASRSQGSSYNSPLHF	TGTGCCAGCAGATCGCAGGGGAGCTCCTATAATTCACCCCTCCACTTT
16	-	-	TRBV7-9	TRBJ1-5	CASSLGTRLEGQPQHF	TGTGCCAGCAGCTTAGGAACCAGACTCGAGGGTCAGCCCCAGCATTTT
13	-	TRBD2	TRBV24-1	TRBJ2-3	CATSAAPGGTQYF	TGTGCCACCAGTGCCGCCCCCGGGGGGACGCAGTATTTT
14	-	TRBD1	TRBV12-5	TRBJ1-4	CASGSGQGDEKLFF	TGTGCTAGTGGTTCGGGACAGGGAGATGAAAAACTGTTTTTT
14	-	-	TRBV18	TRBJ1-1	CASSLAGQNTEAFF	TGTGCCAGCTCACTCGCAGGTCAGAACACTGAAGCTTTCTTT
16	-	TRBD1	TRBV7-2	TRBJ1-3	CASSLTGTGSGNTIYF	TGTGCCAGCAGCCTCACCGGGACAGGGTCCGGAAACACCATATATTTT
14	-	-	TRBV7-2	TRBJ2-2	CASRLEWNTGELFF	TGTGCCAGCAGACTAGAGTGGAACACCGGGGAGCTGTTTTTT
14	-	-	TRBV6-5	TRBJ1-2	CASSPGVTNYGYTF	TGTGCCAGCAGTCCAGGGGTCACTAACTATGGCTACACCTTC
11	few	-	TRBV28	TRBJ1-1	CASSLYREAFF	TGTGCCAGCAGTTTATACAGGGAGGCTTTCTTT
15	-	TRBD2	TRBV9	TRBJ2-5	CASSAPSGGAETQYF	TGTGCCAGCAGCGCCCCTAGCGGGGGGGCGGAGACCCAGTACTTC
15	-	TRBD1	TRBV13	TRBJ1-2	CASSLNRGRPYGYTF	TGTGCCAGCAGCCTTAACAGGGGGCGCCCCTATGGCTACACCTTC
14	few	TRBD1	TRBV7-9	TRBJ2-7	CASTTGTGAYEQYF	TGTGCCAGCACGACCGGGACAGGGGCCTACGAGCAGTACTTC
15	-	-	TRBV11-3	TRBJ1-6	CASSLPREDNSPLHF	TGTGCCAGCAGCTTACCCAGGGAGGATAATTCACCCCTCCACTTT
17	few	TRBD1	TRBV3-1/TRBV3-2	TRBJ1-2	CASSPGTGVLGFYGYTF	TGTGCCAGCAGCCCCGGGACAGGCGTTTTGGGGTTCTATGGCTACACCTTC
14	-	TRBD2	TRBV4-2	TRBJ2-7	CASSQGLAPHEQYF	TGTGCCAGCAGCCAAGGACTAGCGCCCCACGAGCAGTACTTC
14	-	TRBD1	TRBV10-3	TRBJ2-7	CAISGGTGRNEQYF	TGTGCCATCAGTGGCGGGACAGGGCGCAACGAGCAGTACTTC
15	-	TRBD1	TRBV7-2	TRBJ1-4	CASSLVRQGIEKLFF	TGTGCCAGCAGCTTAGTTAGACAGGGGATAGAAAAACTGTTTTTT